Listed here are 25 T cell receptor beta chains from one sample, sequenced in a study of blood T cell repertoires in COVID-19. Sequenced by immunoSEQ multiplex PCR; TCRdb stores in-frame clones only, minus some. The table shows around 220,000 clones, with around 87% occurring only once. The specimen sequenced was peripheral blood. The receptors were gathered from a woman aged 45-60 years with COVID-19, enrolled during active disease.

DNA for the CDR3: TGTGCCAGCAGTGAACAGGGGCACTATGGCTACACCTTC. Translating gives CASSEQGHYGYTF. This rearrangement joins TRBV6-1 to TRBJ1-2, with a weak D call TRBD1 (6 bases). With 2 bases removed from V and 3 bases from J, the gap between germline ends came to 7 bases. The CDR3 is made up of 13 amino acids. Per germline, CDR1 MNHNS and CDR2 SASEGT.

The table lists this clone with a count of one. This chain uses TRBV9 with TRBJ1-1, with D perhaps matching TRBD1 (5 bases). This CDR3 is 13 amino acids long. V was clipped by 1 base and J by 4 bases, with 8 bases between them. The V gene's germline CDR1 is SGDLS and CDR2 YYNGEE. The CDR3 nucleotides read TGTGCCAGCAGCGTACAGGGAGGCACTGAAGCTTTCTTT. Protein product: CASSVQGGTEAFF. Filled out from reference TRBV9 and TRBJ1-1, the complete variable domain reads DSGVTQTPKHLITATGQRVTLRCSPRSGDLSVYWYQQSLDQGLQFLIQYYNGEERAKGNILERFSAQQFPDLHSELNLSSLELGDSALYFCASSVQGGTEAFFGQGTRLTVV.

The rearrangement uses TRBV12-3 or TRBV12-4 and TRBJ2-7; D unresolved. V lost 3 bases and J lost 2, with 8 bases in between. The CDR3 has 13 residues. The CDR3 DNA reads TGTGCCAGCAGTTTTGGCCCAACCTACGAGCAGTACTTC. As protein: CASSFGPTYEQYF.

V usage is TRBV21-1 and J usage is TRBJ2-7; the listed D gene, TRBD1, was not tested against the DNA. TRBV21-1 is a known pseudogene. The CDR3 runs to 17 residues. CDR3 DNA: TGTGCCAGCAGCAAAGCGGCCCCGGACAGATCACTCTACGAGCAGTACGTC. Encoded protein: CASSKAAPDRSLYEQYV.

The V and J genes are TRBV5-4 and TRBJ2-2; 8 bases are shared with TRBD1. V lost 5 bases to trimming and J lost 7 bases; unmatched junction nucleotides: 10. Germline V gene sequence: CDR1 SGHNT, CDR2 YYREEE (reference sequence). The CDR3 contains 15 residues. CDR3 nucleotides: TGTGCCAGCAGTCCAGGGGGCGCCGGCAACGGGGAGCTGTTTTTT. Translating gives CASSPGGAGNGELFF.

This clone was found once. This chain connects TRBV28 to TRBJ2-3; D is possibly TRBD1 (5 bases). This CDR3 spans 14 amino acids. Trimming stripped 1 base from V and 7 bases from J, with 12 bases between. The germline V gene encodes CDR1 MDHEN and CDR2 SYDVKM. This chain's CDR3 is CASSLYGQGNTQYF. The DNA for the CDR3 is TGTGCCAGCAGTTTATACGGACAAGGTAATACGCAGTATTTT.

This clone was seen a single time. The J gene is TRBJ1-2, the V gene TRBV29-1; 8 nucleotides align to TRBD1. Germline CDR1 SQVTM, CDR2 ANQGSEA. CDR3 length: 13 residues. V was clipped by 5 bases and J by 6 bases; unmatched bases: 8. The CDR3 sequence is CSVPNGQGDGYTF. CDR3 DNA sequence: TGCAGCGTTCCCAACGGACAGGGCGATGGCTACACCTTC.

The CDR3: CASRLKSGTANTGELFF. CDR3 nucleotides: TGTGCCAGTAGACTCAAATCCGGGACAGCGAACACCGGGGAGCTGTTTTTT. V is TRBV19 and J is TRBJ2-2; 7 positions match TRBD1. J lost 0 bases, V lost 6 bases, and 10 bases had no gene match. This CDR3 comprises 17 residues. CDR1 and CDR2 (germline): LNHDA, SQIVND (reference sequence).

The chain links TRBV10-3 to TRBJ1-2; no clear D. Trimming pared 6 bases from V and 4 bases from J, leaving 12 bases between. The CDR3 runs 13 residues. Germline assignment: CDR1 ENHRY and CDR2 SYGVKD. In DNA, the CDR3 is TGTGCCATCAGCAGAGGGTCTTTCTATGGCTACACCTTC. This encodes CAISRGSFYGYTF.

The chain links TRBV19 to TRBJ2-4, with a weak D call TRBD2 (6 bases). Germline V gene sequence: CDR1 LNHDA, CDR2 SQIVND (reference sequence). The CDR3 loop spans 15 amino acids. With 6 bases removed from V and 3 bases from J, the gap between germline ends came to 15 bases. For the CDR3, the DNA is TGTGCCAGTAGCCCAGGAGGGACCAACAAAAACATTCAGTACTTC. Translating it yields CASSPGGTNKNIQYF. Together with reference TRBV19 and TRBJ2-4, the CDR3 gives the full variable domain: DGGITQSPKYLFRKEGQNVTLSCEQNLNHDAMYWYRQDPGQGLRLIYYSQIVNDFQKGDIAEGYSVSREKKESFPLTVTSAQKNPTAFYLCASSPGGTNKNIQYFGAGTRLSVL.

This clone was seen only a few times. CDR3 in amino acids: CATSDSRENTEAFF. CDR3 DNA: TGTGCCACCAGTGATAGCCGGGAGAACACTGAAGCTTTCTTT. The chain combines TRBV24-1 with TRBJ1-1; D unclear. Trimming removed 3 bases from V and 1 base from J, with 8 bases in between. The germline V gene encodes CDR1 KGHDR and CDR2 SFDVKD. The CDR3 runs to 14 residues.

The chain is built from TRBV7-2 and TRBJ2-3; the D is unclear. V was shortened by 1 base and J by 4 bases, with 9 bases between the two germline ends. This CDR3 has 14 residues. Per the germline V gene, CDR1 is SGHTA and CDR2 is FQGNSA. The CDR3 DNA reads TGTGCCAGCAGCTTAGAAGGTAGCCCAGATACGCAGTATTTT. Amino acids: CASSLEGSPDTQYF.

This clone was found once. The chain has TRBV10-3 and TRBJ2-1; D possibly corresponds to TRBD2 (6 bases). Trimming removed 11 bases from V and 3 bases from J, with 23 bases in between. The CDR3 length is 16 residues. Germline V lookup: CDR1 ENHRY, CDR2 SYGVKD. The chain's CDR3 is CAASSGRPGVYNEQFF. The CDR3 nucleotides read TGTGCCGCCTCCTCCGGACGTCCGGGGGTCTACAATGAGCAGTTCTTC.

J is TRBJ1-4 and V is TRBV3-1 (or the pseudogene TRBV3-2), with D possibly matching TRBD1 (5 bases). From germline, CDR1 is LGHDT and CDR2 YNNKEL (reference sequence). With 5 bases removed from V and 8 bases from J, the gap between germline ends came to 12 bases. This CDR3 contains 13 residues. CDR3 DNA sequence: TGTGCCAGCAGCATACAGGTTGGGGAAAAACTGTTTTTT. This codes for CASSIQVGEKLFF.

V usage is TRBV10-2 and J usage is TRBJ2-5, with 11 bases that match TRBD2. There are 15 residues in the CDR3. Per the germline V gene, CDR1 is WSHSY and CDR2 is SAAADI. V lost 3 bases, J lost 4 bases, and 4 bases stayed unmatched. The CDR3 loop is CASSDGLAGGETQYF. The CDR3 DNA reads TGCGCCAGCAGTGATGGTCTAGCGGGGGGAGAGACCCAGTACTTC.

This clone rates as medium-sized. The chain is built from TRBV24-1 and TRBJ1-5, with D possibly TRBD1 on 5 matching bases. The V and J ends lost 9 bases and 1 base respectively, with 9 bases between them. Germline CDR1 and CDR2: KGHDR and SFDVKD. This CDR3 spans 13 amino acids. CDR3 region: CATAEGSNQPQHF. In DNA, the CDR3 is TGTGCCACCGCGGAGGGGAGCAATCAGCCCCAGCATTTT.

The chain is built from TRBV6-2 or TRBV6-3 and TRBJ2-2, with D perhaps matching TRBD1 (7 bases). Germline CDR1 MNHEY, CDR2 SVGEGT. This CDR3 comprises 15 residues. Trimming removed 4 bases from V and 3 bases from J, with 12 bases in between. The CDR3 DNA follows: TGTGCCAGCAGTTGGGGGGACAGATACACCGGGGAGCTGTTTTTT. This gives the protein CASSWGDRYTGELFF.

The J gene is TRBJ2-2, the V gene TRBV11-3; D is possibly TRBD2 (6 bases). Trimming pared 5 bases from V and 2 bases from J, leaving 15 bases between. CDR3 length equals 16 residues. Germline CDR1 SGHNT, CDR2 YENEEA. The CDR3 bases are TGTGCCAGCAGCCGAAGGAGGGGCCCTAACACCGGGGAGCTGTTTTTT. Its protein product is CASSRRRGPNTGELFF. The entire variable domain, with the rest obtained from reference TRBV11-3 and TRBJ2-2, is as follows: EAGVVQSPRYKIIEKKQPVAFWCNPISGHNTLYWYLQNLGQGPELLIRYENEEAVDDSQLPKDRFSAERLKGVDSTLKIQPAELGDSAVYLCASSRRRGPNTGELFFGEGSRLTVL.

This chain joins TRBV30 and TRBJ2-3; the match to TRBD1 covers 7 bases. V gave up 1 base and J gave up 0 bases; unmatched junction bases: 7. The V gene's germline CDR1 is GTSNPN and CDR2 SVGIG (reference sequence). The CDR3 runs to 16 residues. CDR3 bases: TGTGCCTGGAGTGACCCCGGGACAGATAGCACAGATACGCAGTATTTT. Translating gives CAWSDPGTDSTDTQYF.

This CDR3 reads CASSLGGFRNTIYF. The CDR3 DNA is TGCGCCAGCAGCTTGGGAGGGTTTAGGAACACCATATATTTT. The chain combines TRBV5-1 with TRBJ1-3; D uncertain. The V end was cut by 0 bases, the J end by 7 bases, with 11 bases between. This CDR3 region has 14 residues. Germline V gene data show CDR1 as SGHRS and CDR2 as YFSETQ.

This rearrangement joins TRBV10-1 to TRBJ2-1; 9 positions match TRBD1. From germline, CDR1 is WNHNN and CDR2 SYGVQD (reference sequence). V gave up 5 bases and J gave up 7 bases; unmatched junction bases: 9. The CDR3 totals 15 residues. This CDR3 reads CASSPRTGVINEQFF. CDR3 bases: TGCGCCAGCAGTCCCCGGACAGGGGTTATTAATGAGCAGTTCTTC.

CDR3: CASWGGAGDEQYV. CDR3 nucleotide sequence: TGTGCCAGCTGGGGGGGGGCCGGTGACGAGCAGTACGTC. The chain is built from TRBV6-5 and TRBJ2-7; D may be TRBD2 (7 bases). The CDR3 is 13 amino acids. Germline CDR1 reads MNHEY; CDR2 reads SVGAGI. Trimming left V 8 bases short and J 5 bases short, with 16 bases between.

This chain links TRBV6-2 or TRBV6-3 with TRBJ2-7; the match to TRBD1 covers 8 bases. The CDR3 runs to 16 residues. After removal of 5 bases from V and 1 base from J, the junction contained 10 bases not matched to a gene. The germline gives CDR1 MNHEY, CDR2 SVGEGT. The CDR3 DNA reads TGTGCCAGCAGTCTCGCAGGGGGCCACACTTCCTACGAGCAGTACTTC. It is translated as CASSLAGGHTSYEQYF.

This chain connects TRBV5-1 to TRBJ2-1, with a weak D call TRBD2 (7 bases). Germline assignment: CDR1 SGHRS and CDR2 YFSETQ. The CDR3 contains 15 residues. Between the trimmed V and J ends, which lost 7 bases and 5 bases, there was a span of 19 bases. The CDR3 DNA reads as TGCGCCAGCGCGACGGGGGCGGGGGTCCACAATGAGCAGTTCTTC. Encoded protein: CASATGAGVHNEQFF.

The rearrangement joins TRBV2 to TRBJ2-3; 9 nucleotides line up with TRBD1. This CDR3 has 14 residues. Germline CDR1 reads SNHLY; CDR2 reads FYNNEI. After removal of 5 bases from V and 2 bases from J, the junction contained 2 bases not matched to a gene. In DNA, the CDR3 is TGTGCCAGCAGTTCACAGGGGGCCACAGATACGCAGTATTTT. It yields the protein CASSSQGATDTQYF.